Each of the 22 T cell receptor beta chains below was sequenced from the same sample in a study of blood T cells in healthy people across ages. Using a J-beta primer mix together with a sample-barcoded 5' primer, a second PCR was run for roughly 7 to 12 cycles. TCRdb reprocessed the 5' RACE reads via MiXCR and lists one record per CDR3 protein. The sample yields 800,000 or so distinct CDR3 sequences, around 25% seen once. This sample also belongs to another study, concerning T cells of mothers and their children.

Sequenced: blood. The source of these receptors is a boy between 10 and 17 years old in good health.

V is TRBV20-1 and J is TRBJ1-3; D not resolved. This CDR3 has 14 residues. V was clipped by 3 bases and J by 2 bases, with 11 bases between them. Germline V gives CDR1 DFQATT, CDR2 SNEGSKA (reference sequence). CDR3 coding DNA: TGCAGTGCTAGTCAGGAGATTACTGGAAACACCATATATTTT. Protein: CSASQEITGNTIYF.

In DNA form, the CDR3 reads TGTGCCACCAGCAGAGATTGGGAGGCTGGACTAGGTCGCGGCTACACCTTC. It encodes CATSRDWEAGLGRGYTF. The chain links TRBV15 to TRBJ1-2; D remains unclear. V was shortened by 0 bases and J by 8 bases, with 22 bases between the two germline ends. The germline CDR1 and CDR2 sequences are LNHNV and YYDKDF (reference sequence). The CDR3 is 17 amino acids.

The gene calls are TRBV28 and TRBJ1-5, with D possibly TRBD1 on 5 matching bases. Germline CDR1 MDHEN, CDR2 SYDVKM. CDR3 length: 15 residues. V lost 0 bases and J lost 5, with 11 bases in between. DNA for the CDR3: TGTGCCAGCAGTTTATGGCCGGGACCATATCAGCCCCAGCATTTT. It translates to CASSLWPGPYQPQHF.

This chain links TRBV24-1 with TRBJ2-6; D perhaps matches TRBD2 (8 bases). The V and J ends lost 5 bases and 3 bases respectively, with 13 bases between them. Germline V gives CDR1 KGHDR, CDR2 SFDVKD. The CDR3 totals 16 residues. CDR3 in DNA: TGTGCCACCAGTGCGGGAGGGGGCGGTGGGGCCAACGTCCTGACTTTC. It is translated as CATSAGGGGGANVLTF.

This clonotype turned up a few times. The V gene is TRBV9, the J gene TRBJ2-5; D could derive from TRBD1 or TRBD2 (5 bases each). Trimming took off 4 bases at V and 5 bases at J, with 18 bases between the two ends. CDR1 is SGDLS, CDR2 YYNGEE, per germline. CDR3 length equals 15 residues. In DNA form, the CDR3 reads TGTGCCAGCAGCCCCGGGGCAGGGAAGGGGGAGACCCAGTACTTC. Protein: CASSPGAGKGETQYF.

The chain uses TRBV6-5 and TRBJ2-7; 11 bases agree with TRBD2. Judging by the DNA end, TRBJ2-1 fits better; the J call may be wrong. CDR1 is MNHEY, CDR2 SVGAGI, per germline. The CDR3 runs to 14 residues. The DNA for the CDR3 is TGTGCCAGCACTAAGGTAGCGGGGGGGCATGAGCAGTTCTTC. It translates to CASTKVAGGHEQFF.

This clonotype was seen a handful of times. The chain uses TRBV6-2 or TRBV6-3 and TRBJ2-2, with D possibly being TRBD2 (6 bases). From germline, CDR1 is MNHEY and CDR2 SVGEGT. V was shortened by 7 bases and J by 4 bases, with 16 bases between the two germline ends. The CDR3 runs to 15 residues. The DNA of the CDR3 is TGTGCCAGCACACCCAGACTAGTATCCACCGGGGAGCTGTTTTTT. Encoded protein: CASTPRLVSTGELFF.

The J gene is TRBJ1-2, the V gene TRBV6-5; the match to TRBD1 covers 7 bases. This CDR3 region has 14 residues. Per the germline V gene, CDR1 is MNHEY and CDR2 is SVGAGI. J lost 6 bases, V lost 5 bases, and 9 bases had no gene match. CDR3 sequence: CASSKQGFTHGYTF. The CDR3 region has the DNA TGTGCCAGCAGTAAACAGGGGTTTACCCATGGCTACACCTTC.

This clonotype was observed a handful of times. The chain links TRBV14 to TRBJ2-2; TRBD1 might be the D (7 bases). The CDR3 runs to 16 residues. The germline V gene encodes CDR1 SGHDN and CDR2 FVKESK. Trimming took off 4 bases at V and 4 bases at J, with 16 bases between the two ends. DNA for the CDR3: TGTGCCAGCAGCCGCATGACAGGGAGGAGCACCGGGGAGCTGTTTTTT. Its protein product is CASSRMTGRSTGELFF.

This CDR3 is CASLDRGSYEQYF. The CDR3, as DNA: TGTGCCAGCCTAGACAGGGGTTCGTACGAGCAGTACTTC. This chain uses TRBV2 with TRBJ2-7; the match to TRBD1 covers 8 bases. The junction had 7 bases not matched to a gene; V was cut back by 8 bases and J by 4 bases. The CDR3 has 13 amino acids. CDR1 and CDR2 (germline): SNHLY, FYNNEI. Full variable domain (remainder filled in from reference TRBV2 and TRBJ2-7): EPEVTQTPSHQVTQMGQEVILRCVPISNHLYFYWYRQILGQKVEFLVSFYNNEISEKSEIFDDQFSVERPDGSNFTLKIRSTKLEDSAMYFCASLDRGSYEQYFGPGTRLTVT.

V and J are TRBV28 and TRBJ2-3; D ambiguous. V lost 7 bases, J lost 0 bases, and 14 bases lay in between. Germline-derived CDR1 and CDR2 are MDHEN and SYDVKM. This CDR3 has 15 amino acids. The CDR3 nucleotides are TGTGCCAGCACCACTCATTTCGGGAGCACAGATACGCAGTATTTT. Amino acid sequence: CASTTHFGSTDTQYF.

The chain uses TRBV12-3 or TRBV12-4 and TRBJ2-3, with D unresolved. The CDR3 is made up of 14 amino acids. V lost 5 bases to trimming and J lost 11 bases, with 20 bases between them. CDR3 in amino acids: CASSRLESPDVQYF. Written as DNA, the CDR3 is TGTGCCAGCAGTCGGTTAGAGAGCCCAGATGTGCAGTATTTT.

This clonotype was found a few times. This chain connects TRBV7-6 to TRBJ2-7, with a possible D match to TRBD1 (6 bases). This CDR3 comprises 15 residues. Deletions cut 5 bases from V and 1 base from J, with 15 bases between. Germline CDR1 reads SGHVS; CDR2 reads FNYEAQ. The CDR3 loop reads CASSPHSGASYEQYF. For the CDR3, the DNA is TGTGCCAGCAGCCCCCATTCAGGGGCTTCCTACGAGCAGTACTTC. The complete variable domain, with remaining parts taken from reference TRBV7-6 and TRBJ2-7, reads GAGVSQSPRYKVTKRGQDVALRCDPISGHVSLYWYRQALGQGPEFLTYFNYEAQQDKSGLPNDRFSAERPEGSISTLTIQRTEQRDSAMYRCASSPHSGASYEQYFGPGTRLTVT.

The CDR3 DNA sequence: TGCAGTGCTAGGGTATTTGGGGGGAGCTCCTACGAGCAGTACTTC. As protein: CSARVFGGSSYEQYF. The chain carries TRBV20-1 and TRBJ2-7, with D tentatively TRBD2 (6 bases). CDR3 length equals 15 residues. With 3 bases removed from V and 0 bases from J, the gap between germline ends came to 15 bases. The germline CDR1 and CDR2 sequences are DFQATT and SNEGSKA (reference sequence).

This clonotype was counted at least ten times. V is TRBV7-2 and J is TRBJ2-3; TRBD2 might be the D (6 bases). The CDR3 has 15 residues. Trimming cost V 3 bases and J 3 bases, with 13 bases left between them. Germline lookup yields CDR1 SGHTA and CDR2 FQGNSA. CDR3 in DNA: TGTGCCAGCAGCTTTCGGGACGCGGGAACAGATACGCAGTATTTT. Protein sequence: CASSFRDAGTDTQYF.

This clonotype was detected only once. One end of the junction varies from germline; a read error may be responsible. The chain recombines TRBV7-9 with TRBJ2-2, with 8 bases identical to TRBD2. There are 16 residues in the CDR3. Germline V gene data show CDR1 as SEHNR and CDR2 as FQNEAQ (reference sequence). CDR3 residues: CASRSERGGHTGELFF. DNA of the CDR3: TGCGCCAGCAGATCTGAACGGGGGGGCCACACCGGGGAGCTGTTTTTT.

A remark on this clonotype: The junction departs from germline at one end; a sequencing error may be responsible. The J gene is TRBJ2-5, the V gene TRBV29-1; D could derive from TRBD1 or TRBD2 (12 bases each). Germline V lookup: CDR1 SQVTM, CDR2 ANQGSEA. This CDR3 spans 18 amino acids. The CDR3 sequence: CNVDGTGGPSGRAQEQYF. CDR3 nucleotide sequence: TGCAACGTTGATGGGACAGGGGGCCCTAGCGGGAGGGCCCAGGAGCAGTACTTC. The whole variable domain, remainder taken from reference TRBV29-1 and TRBJ2-5, is SAVISQKPSRDICQRGTSLTIQCQVDSQVTMMFWYRQQPGQSLTLIATANQGSEATYESGFVIDKFPISRPNLTFSTLTVSNMSPEDSSIYLCNVDGTGGPSGRAQEQYFGPGTRLLVL.

This clonotype was picked up many times. Relative to the germline gene, one junction end is altered; a read error may explain this. The chain is built from TRBV7-2 and TRBJ2-2; possible D gene TRBD1, 6 bases. Germline V gene lookup returns CDR1 SGHTA and CDR2 FQGNSA. The CDR3 totals 13 residues. This chain's CDR3 is CASNLQGAGELFF. DNA for the CDR3: TGTGCCAGCAACTTACAGGGCGCCGGGGAGCTGTTTTTT.

The chain links TRBV6-2 or TRBV6-3 to TRBJ2-4, with 7 bases that match TRBD1. The CDR3 consists of 16 residues. The junction had 9 bases not matched to a gene; V was cut back by 0 bases and J by 7 bases. Germline V gene sequence: CDR1 MNHEY, CDR2 SVGEGT. The CDR3 here is CASSYSQGVKGNIQYF. The CDR3 DNA sequence: TGTGCCAGCAGTTACTCGCAGGGGGTGAAAGGGAACATTCAGTACTTC.

The rearrangement joins TRBV7-9 to TRBJ1-4; no firm D call. V was shortened by 0 bases and J by 8 bases, with 10 bases between the two germline ends. Per germline, CDR1 SEHNR and CDR2 FQNEAQ (reference sequence). The CDR3 is 14 residues long. CDR3 bases: TGTGCCAGCAGCTTAGCCGGGCGCAAGGAAAAACTGTTTTTT. Amino acids: CASSLAGRKEKLFF.

This clonotype was detected only once. The chain recombines TRBV29-1 with TRBJ1-1; the match to TRBD1 covers 7 bases. V lost 7 bases to trimming and J lost 3 bases; unmatched junction nucleotides: 5. This CDR3 spans 12 amino acids. The germline V gene has CDR1 SQVTM and CDR2 ANQGSEA. This CDR3 is CSAEGAYTEAFF. Here the CDR3 DNA reads TGCAGCGCCGAGGGGGCGTACACTGAAGCTTTCTTT. The full variable domain, its missing parts supplied by reference TRBV29-1 and TRBJ1-1, is SAVISQKPSRDICQRGTSLTIQCQVDSQVTMMFWYRQQPGQSLTLIATANQGSEATYESGFVIDKFPISRPNLTFSTLTVSNMSPEDSSIYLCSAEGAYTEAFFGQGTRLTVV.

This clonotype was observed a handful of times. The chain links TRBV28 to TRBJ2-1, with D perhaps matching TRBD2 (6 bases). The CDR3 extends over 15 amino acids. Trimming pared 5 bases from V and 7 bases from J, leaving 18 bases between. Germline CDR1 and CDR2: MDHEN and SYDVKM. This CDR3 is CASSRDSSFENEQFF. The CDR3 bases are TGTGCCAGCAGTCGGGACTCGTCCTTCGAGAATGAGCAGTTCTTC.